The rows below give T cell receptor beta chains drawn from one sample of a study of blood T cell repertoires in COVID-19. Sequencing was performed with immunoSEQ multiplex PCR; in TCRdb, only in-frame clones are kept and a portion is missing. The sample contains about 120,000 clones, over 75% of which appear only once. Sequenced sample: peripheral blood. These receptors all come from a man between 70 and 80 years old with active or convalescent COVID-19. Both conserved end residues are trimmed from each CDR3. The order of the fields is J gene, V gene, CDR3 protein.

J gene: TRBJ1-6; V gene: TRBV28; CDR3 protein: ASRGRGQGFSPLH
J gene: TRBJ2-7; V gene: TRBV28; CDR3 protein: ASSQLAGAPYEQY
J gene: TRBJ1-2; V gene: TRBV19; CDR3 protein: ASSQGEVRGYT
J gene: TRBJ1-3; V gene: TRBV7-2; CDR3 protein: ASSNVHHSGNTIY
J gene: TRBJ2-1; V gene: TRBV5-4; CDR3 protein: ASSFSGTGYNEQF
J gene: TRBJ2-4; V gene: TRBV7-2; CDR3 protein: ASSLARGGLAGGPVKNIQY
J gene: TRBJ2-6; V gene: TRBV29-1; CDR3 protein: SVDSTGANVLT
J gene: TRBJ2-1; V gene: TRBV6-2/TRBV6-3; CDR3 protein: ASSLLALNEQF
J gene: TRBJ2-7; V gene: TRBV6-5; CDR3 protein: ASADERGDYEQY
J gene: TRBJ2-7; V gene: TRBV19; CDR3 protein: ASSRGTSGTGEQY
J gene: TRBJ1-4; V gene: TRBV19; CDR3 protein: ASSESGGATNEKLF
J gene: TRBJ2-1; V gene: TRBV24-1; CDR3 protein: ATSDLQTGTLNTEQF
J gene: TRBJ1-6; V gene: TRBV3-1/TRBV3-2; CDR3 protein: ASGETGVNNSPLH
J gene: TRBJ2-7; V gene: TRBV2; CDR3 protein: ASGRGGGPYEQY
J gene: TRBJ2-1; V gene: TRBV7-9; CDR3 protein: ASKGTSGYNEQF
J gene: TRBJ2-1; V gene: TRBV10-3; CDR3 protein: AISETVLTGQGYNEQF
J gene: TRBJ2-2; V gene: TRBV10-3; CDR3 protein: AISGSIQGNGELF
J gene: TRBJ2-1; V gene: TRBV5-4; CDR3 protein: ASSLPPTGTNNEQF
J gene: TRBJ2-7; V gene: TRBV28; CDR3 protein: ASSRAGTGVSYEQY
J gene: TRBJ2-6; V gene: TRBV2; CDR3 protein: ASSGEGSGANVLT
J gene: TRBJ1-5; V gene: TRBV11-2; CDR3 protein: ASSRDRFGAQPQH
J gene: TRBJ1-5; V gene: TRBV6-6; CDR3 protein: ASSRFPGQGAGQPQH
J gene: TRBJ2-1; V gene: TRBV10-3; CDR3 protein: AISVSPTDNEQF
J gene: TRBJ1-6; V gene: TRBV28; CDR3 protein: AALGALDTPLH
J gene: TRBJ2-3; V gene: TRBV4-1; CDR3 protein: ASSPGPGQAKDTQY
J gene: TRBJ1-6; V gene: TRBV4-1; CDR3 protein: ASSQDSYNSPLH
J gene: TRBJ2-7; V gene: TRBV21-1; CDR3 protein: ASSKRPRGRLAGFTPDSYEQY
J gene: TRBJ1-6; V gene: TRBV7-9; CDR3 protein: ASSSEGGAPWNSPLH
J gene: TRBJ2-1; V gene: TRBV14; CDR3 protein: ASSRSGRGGLNEQF
J gene: TRBJ2-7; V gene: TRBV5-6; CDR3 protein: ASSPPTGNEQY
J gene: TRBJ2-7; V gene: TRBV4-1; CDR3 protein: ASSQGPGQLARSGEQY
J gene: TRBJ2-7; V gene: TRBV7-2; CDR3 protein: ASSLGAYSYEQY
J gene: TRBJ2-1; V gene: TRBV19; CDR3 protein: ASSFLGSLNEQF
J gene: TRBJ2-1; V gene: TRBV12-3/TRBV12-4; CDR3 protein: ASSFSGEGTRF
J gene: TRBJ2-7; V gene: TRBV27; CDR3 protein: ASRPRQSTYEQY
J gene: TRBJ1-5; V gene: TRBV5-1; CDR3 protein: ASSLSGGSNQPQH
J gene: TRBJ2-1; V gene: TRBV25-1; CDR3 protein: ASSVGLAGNEQF